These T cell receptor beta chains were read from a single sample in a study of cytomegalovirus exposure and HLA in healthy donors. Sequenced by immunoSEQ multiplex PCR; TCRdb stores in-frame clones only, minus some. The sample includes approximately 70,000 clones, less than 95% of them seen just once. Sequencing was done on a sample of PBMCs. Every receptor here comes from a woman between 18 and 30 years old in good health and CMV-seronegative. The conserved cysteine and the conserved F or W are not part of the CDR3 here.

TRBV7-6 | ASSPSLQGGYGYT
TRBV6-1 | ASSDRRSGANVLT
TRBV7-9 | ASSLVGLTIVSSGYT
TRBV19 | ASSRLGGGHGYT
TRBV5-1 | ASSLVQAGEQF
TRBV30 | AWSRGQGRSPLH
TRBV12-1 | ASSLIQGHTEAF
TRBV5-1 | ASSLEPRGHHYNEQF
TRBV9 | ASSVGGGRGSYEQY
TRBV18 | ASSPVRLGNQPQH
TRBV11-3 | ASSGLAGANEQF
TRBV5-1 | ASSFTDRDVNIQY
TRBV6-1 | ASSETGGAYSPLH
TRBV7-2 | ASSGGVGTGSIYGYT
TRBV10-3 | AIRVSEFTGGAF
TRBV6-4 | ASSDLAGVTDTQY
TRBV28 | ASSLFYVSADRGAYGYT
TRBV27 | ASSRLSETDTQY
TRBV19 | ASSIDGEETQY
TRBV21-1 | ASRETDGNTIY
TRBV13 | ASRIGTGAYEQY
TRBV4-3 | ASSLRETGRGSYNSPLH
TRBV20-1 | SAREGAGQF